This entry is about one T cell receptor beta chain. V lost 4 bases and J 3 bases, leaving 13 bases between the germline ends. The CDR3 contains 14 residues. Germline CDR1 GTSNPN, CDR2 SVGIG (reference sequence). TCRdb's table, derived via immunoSEQ multiplex PCR, lists solely in-frame clones and lacks some. Of about 530,000 clones listed, about 89% are singletons. The sample comes from a study of blood T cell repertoires in COVID-19. While infection was still active, Seattle patients were enrolled and then followed longitudinally. The sample taken for sequencing was peripheral blood. The TCR originated in a woman aged 45 to 65 with COVID-19, enrolled during active disease. The V and J genes are TRBV30 and TRBJ1-3; a weak D match, TRBD1 (5 bases). The CDR3 nucleotides read TGTGCCTGGAACACGGACATGCGTGGAAACACCATATATTTT. It translates to CAWNTDMRGNTIYF.